This T cell receptor beta chain was captured by sequencing in a study of cytomegalovirus exposure and HLA in healthy donors (dated by TCRdb to about 2017). Regarding the study in general: In an earlier analysis of 450 to 750 of the donors, 276 Gb of sequence data and 90 million to 120 million unique TCR beta sequences from 150 million to 200 million T cells were reported. Roughly 320 gigabases of sequencing data and tens of millions of unique TCR sequences made up an early release that covered approximately 650 HLA-typed donors. The genetic ancestry cluster associated with self-reported Caucasian donors included 70% to 85% of the approximately 410 genotyped donors. The aim of the study was to test whether cataloging public T cell receptors could identify signatures of past pathogen exposure. The study profiled the T cell repertoires of about 640 subjects by immunosequencing and related them to cytomegalovirus serostatus. A separate validation cohort of roughly 120 different subjects was used in addition to the approximately 670-subject first cohort. High-throughput TCR immunosequencing, statistical association of individual TCRs with disease status, and machine learning were combined to predict cytomegalovirus infection status. To study patterns of TCR occurrence, a later analysis re-analyzed previously published TCR beta repertoires from 700 or so donors and added high-resolution HLA genotyping. Rather than using new phenotypic data, the later analysis identified candidate immune exposures from TCR beta sequences and from how often those sequences occurred across donors. To decide whether each TCR beta V gene segment behaved as functional or pseudogenic, an earlier analysis of 587 of the donors relied on high-throughput TCR beta sequencing. Alongside the repertoire data, information on donor age, sex, ethnicity and CMV serostatus was compiled. In a later genetic analysis, genome-wide SNP genotypes for about 65% of the roughly 700 donors were used, and that subset was treated as a discovery cohort. All discovery cohort repertoires had been generated using a single sequencing platform. Class I and class II HLA loci were covered by the typing at four-digit resolution. Typing coverage differed by locus: A, B, C, DRB1 and DQB1 were typed in about 629-640 donors, DQA1 in around 500, DPA1 in some 570, and DPB1 in 400 to 490. Five DR-DQ haplotypes were handled as single units for association and clustering, since linkage in the cohort was strong. Among about 360 genotyped donors of the cohort, an average of around 240,000 unique TCR beta nucleotide sequences were sequenced per donor, roughly 18% of them non-productive.

In total, 666 healthy bone marrow donors made up the cohort. All cohort members were sampled while nominally healthy, although unrecorded immune exposures were likely present. The donor was CMV seropositive and was included in the group of around 300 seropositive cohort members. Every donor gave a peripheral blood sample, and the peripheral blood mononuclear cells from that sample were used for TCR beta sequencing. Genomic DNA extraction from the blood cell samples was performed with the Qiagen DNeasy Blood Extraction Kit. Of note for this clone: The antigen this receptor binds is unknown. No much larger clone exists at a distance of one base, and base qualities are not known.

CDR1 and CDR2, per the germline V gene, are SGHRS and YFSETQ. Compared with germline, V lacks 3 bases and J lacks 5 bases; bases without a gene match: 5. The CDR3 goes from the cysteine to the phenylalanine over 16 residues. Here the CDR3 DNA is all that survives: 48 bases in frame from base 1. Broader findings and caveats from the paper: Presence/absence analyses assumed roughly uniform sequencing depth across donors, an assumption that may not hold. Compared with the 666-donor mean, donors in an Asian-associated ancestry cluster had fewer N-insertions in productive TCRs, according to a later genetic analysis. For the cohort, immune exposure information was limited to CMV serostatus. Because HLA typing was unavailable for some donors at each locus, only the typed subset was used in association tests. In vitro tests confirmed that a few of the cytomegalovirus-associated TCR beta chains recognize cytomegalovirus antigens. In the study, some 160 TCR beta chains were listed as associated with cytomegalovirus. The cohort was sequenced for TCR beta chains only, and without alpha or paired-chain data the features that could be detected were limited. A group of highly shared sequence variants was considered likely to be a technical artifact of the sequencing pipeline. According to a later analysis, most CMV-associated TCR beta chains appeared to be HLA-restricted, and the HLA associations seemed to be driven largely by CMV exposure. In both the original and validation cohorts, the classifier was reported to diagnose cytomegalovirus status with high specificity and sensitivity. V-gene and J-gene trimming of TCR beta chains was associated with a missense DCLRE1C variant in a later genetic analysis, and the association was replicated in an independent cohort. Correlated functional status among segregating V segments might be attributable to linkage disequilibrium, but an unknown experimental factor could not be ruled out. In a later analysis, 15,000 to 20,000 TCR beta sequences were associated with specific HLA alleles at a false discovery rate of 0.05. Across donors, most TCR sequences were observed very rarely, whereas some public TCRs were present in many individuals. According to the authors, the approach could potentially be generalized to other disease states and immunological phenotypes. The earlier analysis of approximately 560 of the donors excluded seventeen rarely observed V segments, including chromosome 9 orphons, because counts were too low. According to a later analysis, parvovirus B19, influenza, CMV and Epstein-Barr virus appeared linked to several top co-occurrence clusters. Because the 87-base-pair reads could not distinguish some IMGT-functional V segments, including TRBV6-2 and TRBV6-3, those segments were excluded. A further reported finding was that TCR beta sequences accurately predicted the HLA-A and HLA-B alleles for most subjects in the first cohort. In a later analysis, the rate of TCR association differed among HLA loci, with DRB1 alleles having the most associated TCRs and HLA-C alleles having the fewest. Assigning TCR associations to individual alleles was difficult when HLA alleles, especially DR and DQ, strongly co-occurred. An earlier analysis of 587 of the donors showed that most TCR beta V segments appeared in productive rearrangements either about 87% or about 30% of the time, which broadly matched IMGT annotations. Compared with equally common non-associated chains, HLA-associated TCR beta chains in a later analysis were more clonally expanded and had lower generation probabilities.

The library was generated by the immunoSEQ multiplex PCR assay. For the multiplex PCR, a mixture combining 60 forward primers for TCR Vbeta segments and 13 reverse primers for TCR Jbeta segments was used. The CDR3 region of rearranged TCR beta genes was amplified from genomic DNA by a multiplex PCR assay. The amplified TCR beta libraries were sequenced on the Illumina HiSeq System as 87-base-pair reads. For the original study's pipeline: A later analysis counted about 76 million unique TCR beta chains across the 666 repertoires, and 9 million to 14 million of these chains were shared by at least two donors. Raw reads were error-corrected and collapsed into unique sequences with a nearest-neighbor algorithm that merged closely related sequences to remove PCR and sequencing errors. Alignment of CDR3 sequences to IMGT reference sequences was used to assign V, D and J gene segments. For a sequence to be retained, at least a six-nucleotide match to both a V gene segment and a J gene segment was required. A rearrangement counted as productive if the CDR3 had no stop codons and remained in frame with V and J, and every other rearrangement counted as non-productive. CDR3 was defined by IMGT convention, running from the second conserved V-encoded cysteine to the conserved J-encoded phenylalanine. The earlier analysis of about 620 of the donors excluded sequences that lacked an unambiguous match to a single V gene segment. An earlier analysis of a few hundred of the donors called V segments functional above 56.7% productive rearrangements and segregating when the between-donor standard deviation exceeded 5%. A statistical classification framework was built for diagnosing cytomegalovirus status from the catalog of TCR beta chain sequences. In a later analysis, TCR nucleotide sequences were compared against IMGT/GENE-DB human TR gene sequences so that V and J genes could be assigned. A later analysis assigned CDR3 sequences and most-parsimonious VDJ recombination scenarios with the TCRdist pipeline. A later analysis defined each TCR beta chain by its CDR3 amino acid sequence plus V-gene family, and excluded reads lacking a unique V-gene family. To address suspected cross-contamination and a sequencing artifact, a later analysis removed under 600 highly shared, low-generation-probability nucleotide sequences. In a later analysis, a clonal expansion index was calculated for each public chain from normalized within-repertoire ranks of inferred template counts. In a later analysis, generation probabilities were computed using a VDJ recombination model fitted to out-of-frame rearrangements, and the results were checked against IGoR. Hypergeometric tests were used in a later analysis to score TCR-TCR, TCR-HLA and TCR-CMV co-occurrence, with a repertoire-size bias correction applied to the TCR pairs. In a later analysis, false discovery rates were estimated by permuting HLA or CMV assignments 20 times. In a later analysis, co-occurring TCRs were grouped with DBSCAN, and TCRdist sequence similarity was added when clustering was performed within HLA-allele-positive subsets. For co-occurrence clustering, repertoires with fewer than 30,000 or more than 120,000 public chains were excluded, along with five or six repertoires with anomalous nucleotide sharing. Imported from immuneACCESS, the table was reduced by TCRdb to in-frame sequences with V and J called. These copies leave out some clones; in studies compared against another copy, an unresolved V gene accounts for under half, and the cause of the remainder is not known. The V and J calls and the clone size are those of that table, but D and trimming were determined from the DNA. Recorded for this sample are around 93,000 clones; roughly 80% of them occurred a single time. Roughly 3.5% of the sample goes to the ten largest clones.

The sequencing input was PBMCs. The TCR comes from a man aged 25 to 40 in good health and CMV-seropositive. In this chain, TRBV5-1 is recombined with TRBJ2-1, with 13 central nucleotides matching TRBD2. The bases are TGCGCCAGCAGCTCAGACGGACTAGCGGGGGACAATGAGCAGTTCTTC. Its translation reads: CASSSDGLAGDNEQFF.